This TCR beta chain was captured by sequencing in a study of CD8 T cells in Susac syndrome. RNA, at roughly 0.45 to 1 ug, was reverse transcribed with random hexamers. TCRdb recomputed calls from the immunoSEQ multiplex PCR reads with MiXCR, one row per CDR3 protein. The profile shows about 180,000 distinct CDR3 sequences, 85% to 95% of them singletons. The CDR3 loop spans 16 amino acids. The junction had 12 bases not matched to a gene; V was cut back by 3 bases and J by 5 bases. This TCR derives from a human donor with Susac syndrome. Specimen: CD4+ T cells from PBMCs. The gene calls are TRBV23-1 and TRBJ1-2; 7 bases are shared with TRBD1. TRBV23-1 falls under the ORF class, with uncertain function. The CDR3 spells CASSHSDRRKAYGYTF. As DNA, the CDR3 is TGCGCCAGCAGTCATTCGGACAGGAGGAAGGCGTATGGCTACACCTTC.